This T cell receptor beta chain was recovered during a study of cytomegalovirus exposure and HLA in healthy donors. Study overall: HLA-typed donors were the source of tens of millions of unique TCRs held in an early data release.

Among the donors, all were healthy bone marrow donors. Points from the study as a whole: Later analysis showed most CMV-associated TCR beta chains appearing HLA-restricted. In an earlier analysis, productive rearrangement rates for most beta V segments clustered near 87% or 30%.

Note on this clone: Its specificity is not known.

PCR was performed using 60 Vbeta and 13 Jbeta primers. Profiled with immunoSEQ multiplex PCR; TCRdb holds only in-frame clones, not every one. The sample has roughly 130,000 clones, 80% seen once. The germline V gene has CDR1 LNHDA and CDR2 SQIVND (reference sequence). The germline V and J ends were trimmed by 7 bases and 3 bases, with 11 bases remaining between them. CDR3 length: 13 residues. The chain joins TRBV19 to TRBJ2-3; D uncertain. The sequencing sample was made of PBMCs. This receptor was obtained from a man in his forties or fifties in good health and CMV-seronegative. As DNA, the CDR3 is TGTGCCAGTAATCTAAAGATGACAGATACGCAGTATTTT. Amino acid sequence: CASNLKMTDTQYF.